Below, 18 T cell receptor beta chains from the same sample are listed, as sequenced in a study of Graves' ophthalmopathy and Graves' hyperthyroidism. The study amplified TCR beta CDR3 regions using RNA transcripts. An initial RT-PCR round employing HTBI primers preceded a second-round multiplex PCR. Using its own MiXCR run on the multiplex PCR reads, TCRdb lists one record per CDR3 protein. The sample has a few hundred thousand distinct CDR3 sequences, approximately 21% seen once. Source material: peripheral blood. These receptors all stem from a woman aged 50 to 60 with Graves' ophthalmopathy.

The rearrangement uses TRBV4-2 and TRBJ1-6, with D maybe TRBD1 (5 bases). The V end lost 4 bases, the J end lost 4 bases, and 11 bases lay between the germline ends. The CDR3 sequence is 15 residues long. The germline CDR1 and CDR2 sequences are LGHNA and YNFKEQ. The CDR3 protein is CASSPQRGYNSPLHF. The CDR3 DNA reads TGTGCCAGCAGCCCTCAACGGGGGTATAATTCACCCCTCCACTTT.

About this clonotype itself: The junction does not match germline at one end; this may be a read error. This CDR3 reads CASSLVGPRIRNTEASF. CDR3 sequence (DNA): TGTGCCAGCAGTTTAGTGGGGCCCCGGATAAGGAACACTGAAGCTTCCTTT. V and J are TRBV28 and TRBJ1-1; possible D gene TRBD1, 5 bases. Germline V CDR1 and CDR2: MDHEN, SYDVKM. This CDR3 comprises 17 residues.

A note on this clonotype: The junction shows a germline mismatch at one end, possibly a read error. CDR3 sequence: CASSSGLMRQYF. The DNA for the CDR3 is TGTGCGAGCAGTTCGGGTCTCATGAGACAGTACTTC. The chain carries TRBV12-3 or TRBV12-4 and TRBJ2-5, with unresolved D. The CDR3 is 12 amino acids.

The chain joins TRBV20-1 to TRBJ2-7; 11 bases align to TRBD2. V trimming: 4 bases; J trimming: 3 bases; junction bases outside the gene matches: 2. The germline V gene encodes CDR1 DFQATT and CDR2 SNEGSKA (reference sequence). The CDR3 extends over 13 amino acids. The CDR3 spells CSAKGLADYEQYF. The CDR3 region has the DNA TGCAGTGCTAAGGGACTAGCGGACTACGAGCAGTACTTC.

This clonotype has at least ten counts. The CDR3 region has the DNA TGTGCCAGCAGCCTACGACCGGGACACCCGAACACTGAAGCTTTCTTT. It specifies CASSLRPGHPNTEAFF. The chain has TRBV14 and TRBJ1-1; D might be TRBD1 (6 bases). This CDR3 comprises 16 residues. Germline CDR1 SGHDN, CDR2 FVKESK. V was clipped by 4 bases and J by 1 base, with 16 bases between them.

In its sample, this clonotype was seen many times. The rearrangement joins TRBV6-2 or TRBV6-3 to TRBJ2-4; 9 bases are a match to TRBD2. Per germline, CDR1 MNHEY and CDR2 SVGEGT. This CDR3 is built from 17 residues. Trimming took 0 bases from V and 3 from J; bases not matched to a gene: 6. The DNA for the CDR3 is TGTGCCAGCAGTTACTCGATACTAGCGGGTGGCAAAAACATTCAGTACTTC. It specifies CASSYSILAGGKNIQYF.

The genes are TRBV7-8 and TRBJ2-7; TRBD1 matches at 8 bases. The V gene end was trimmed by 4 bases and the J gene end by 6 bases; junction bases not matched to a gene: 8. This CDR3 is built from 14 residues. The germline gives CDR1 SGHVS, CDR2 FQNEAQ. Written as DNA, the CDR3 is TGTGCCAGCAGCTCCCGACAGGGGAATAGCGAGCAGTACTTC. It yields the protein CASSSRQGNSEQYF.

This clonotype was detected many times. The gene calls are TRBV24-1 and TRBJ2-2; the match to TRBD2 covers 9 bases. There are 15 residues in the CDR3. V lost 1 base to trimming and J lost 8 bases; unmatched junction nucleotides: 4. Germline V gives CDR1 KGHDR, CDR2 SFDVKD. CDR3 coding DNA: TGTGCCACCAGTGATTTAGCTAGCGGGAAGGGGGAGCTGTTTTTT. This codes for CATSDLASGKGELFF.

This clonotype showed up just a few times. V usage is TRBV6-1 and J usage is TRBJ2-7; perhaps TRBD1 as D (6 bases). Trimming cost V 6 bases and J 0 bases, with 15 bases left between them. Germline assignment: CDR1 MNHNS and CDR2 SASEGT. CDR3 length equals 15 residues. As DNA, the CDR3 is TGTGCCAGCAGCGGACAGACTACGAGCTCCTACGAGCAGTACTTC. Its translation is CASSGQTTSSYEQYF.

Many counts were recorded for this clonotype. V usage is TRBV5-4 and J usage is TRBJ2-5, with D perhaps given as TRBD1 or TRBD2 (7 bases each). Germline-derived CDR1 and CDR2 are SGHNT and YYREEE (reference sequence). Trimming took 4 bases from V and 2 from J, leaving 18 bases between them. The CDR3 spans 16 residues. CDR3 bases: TGTGCCAGCAGCCCGAGACAGGGAGGGGATCAAGAGACCCAGTACTTC. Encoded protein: CASSPRQGGDQETQYF.

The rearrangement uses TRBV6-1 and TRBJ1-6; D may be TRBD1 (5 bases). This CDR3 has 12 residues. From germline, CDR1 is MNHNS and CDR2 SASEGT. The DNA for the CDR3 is TGTGTCTCCGGGACCTCGAAAGTATCCCTCCACTTT. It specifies CVSGTSKVSLHF.

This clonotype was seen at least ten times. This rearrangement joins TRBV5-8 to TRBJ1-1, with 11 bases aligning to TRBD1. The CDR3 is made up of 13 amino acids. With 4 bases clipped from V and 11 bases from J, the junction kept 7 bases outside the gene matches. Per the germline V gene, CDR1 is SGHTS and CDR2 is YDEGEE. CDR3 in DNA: TGTGCCAGCAGCGCCGGGACAGGGGGGCTGGCTTTCTTT. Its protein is CASSAGTGGLAFF.

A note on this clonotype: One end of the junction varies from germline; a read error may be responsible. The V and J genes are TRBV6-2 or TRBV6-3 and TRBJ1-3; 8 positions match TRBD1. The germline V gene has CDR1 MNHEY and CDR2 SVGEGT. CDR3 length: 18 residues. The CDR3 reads CASSYESEGQEGGNTTYF. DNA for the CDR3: TGTGCCAGCAGTTACGAAAGTGAGGGACAGGAAGGTGGAAACACCACATATTTT.

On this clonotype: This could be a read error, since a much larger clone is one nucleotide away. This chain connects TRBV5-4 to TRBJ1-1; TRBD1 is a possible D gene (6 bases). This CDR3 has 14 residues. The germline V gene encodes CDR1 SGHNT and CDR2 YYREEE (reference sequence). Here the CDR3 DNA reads TGTGCCAGCAGCTTACAAGGGGGGGGTACTGAAGCTCTCTTT. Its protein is CASSLQGGGTEALF. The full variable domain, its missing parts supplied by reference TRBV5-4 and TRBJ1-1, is ETGVTQSPTHLIKTRGQQVTLRCSSQSGHNTVSWYQQALGQGPQFIFQYYREEENGRGNFPPRFSGLQFPNYSSELNVNALELDDSALYLCASSLQGGGTEALFGQGTRLTVV.

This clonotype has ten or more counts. In DNA, the CDR3 is TGTGCCAGCAGTTCAACAGGTTTTGGCTATGGCTACACCTTC. This codes for CASSSTGFGYGYTF. The chain employs TRBV12-3 or TRBV12-4 and TRBJ1-2, with a weak D call TRBD1 (5 bases). The CDR3 sequence is 14 residues long. V lost 4 bases and J 4 bases, leaving 13 bases between the germline ends.

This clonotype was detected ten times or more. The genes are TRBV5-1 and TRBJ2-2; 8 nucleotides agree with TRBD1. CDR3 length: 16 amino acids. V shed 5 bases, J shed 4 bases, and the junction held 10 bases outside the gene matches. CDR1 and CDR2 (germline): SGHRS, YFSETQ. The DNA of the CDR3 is TGCGCCAGCAGGCCAGGGGGCCTTAGGGGCACCGGGGAGCTGTTTTTT. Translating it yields CASRPGGLRGTGELFF.

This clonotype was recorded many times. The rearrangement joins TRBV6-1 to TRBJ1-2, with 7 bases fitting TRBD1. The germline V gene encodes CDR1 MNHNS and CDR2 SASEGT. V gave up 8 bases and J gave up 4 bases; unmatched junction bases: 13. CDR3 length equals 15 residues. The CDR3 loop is CASGPGQTRGYGYTF. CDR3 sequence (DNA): TGTGCCAGCGGGCCGGGACAGACCCGTGGCTATGGCTACACCTTC.

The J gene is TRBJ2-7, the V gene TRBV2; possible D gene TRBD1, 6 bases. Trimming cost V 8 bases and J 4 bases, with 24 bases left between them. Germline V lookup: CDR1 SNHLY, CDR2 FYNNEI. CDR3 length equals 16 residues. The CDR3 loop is CASLGEQGSAAYEQYF. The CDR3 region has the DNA TGTGCCAGCCTAGGGGAACAGGGATCGGCCGCATACGAGCAGTACTTC.